Listed here is a single T cell receptor (beta chain). Generated by immunoSEQ multiplex PCR, the TCRdb table keeps only in-frame clones and is missing some. The sample consists of about 1,800,000 clones, around 96% of them appearing once. This CDR3 region has 14 residues. CDR1 and CDR2 (germline): SEHNR, FQNEAQ (reference sequence). The ends were cut back, 5 bases at V and 4 bases at J, with 14 bases in the middle. The data belong to a study of shared clonotypes between healthy human individuals. Selected positively for CCR7 and CD45RO-negative, naive CD8 cells excluded terminally differentiated effector memory CD45RA+ cells.

The source material was naive CD8+ T cells sorted from blood. The origin of this receptor is a man between 18 and 29 years old in good health. The V gene is TRBV7-9, the J gene TRBJ1-2; no reliable D call. The CDR3 here is CASSRDNQFYGYTF. The CDR3 DNA sequence: TGTGCCAGCAGCCGAGATAATCAATTCTATGGCTACACCTTC.